This TCR beta chain was sequenced for a study of blood T cell repertoires in COVID-19. The method was immunoSEQ multiplex PCR; TCRdb's version includes in-frame clones alone and lacks a portion of them. The table shows approximately 140,000 clones, with roughly 90% occurring only once. CDR3 length equals 18 residues. Germline CDR1 is MDHEN and CDR2 is SYDVKM. V shed 6 bases and J shed 4 bases, with 26 bases lying between them. This clonotype was obtained from a human donor in a cohort sampled during active COVID-19. The chain employs TRBV28 and TRBJ2-3, with D possibly TRBD2 on 5 matching bases. Sequencing used peripheral blood. This chain's CDR3 is CASRTSRGLLAASDTQYF. The CDR3 coding sequence is TGTGCCAGCAGGACATCTCGTGGTCTTCTAGCAGCGTCAGATACGCAGTATTTT.